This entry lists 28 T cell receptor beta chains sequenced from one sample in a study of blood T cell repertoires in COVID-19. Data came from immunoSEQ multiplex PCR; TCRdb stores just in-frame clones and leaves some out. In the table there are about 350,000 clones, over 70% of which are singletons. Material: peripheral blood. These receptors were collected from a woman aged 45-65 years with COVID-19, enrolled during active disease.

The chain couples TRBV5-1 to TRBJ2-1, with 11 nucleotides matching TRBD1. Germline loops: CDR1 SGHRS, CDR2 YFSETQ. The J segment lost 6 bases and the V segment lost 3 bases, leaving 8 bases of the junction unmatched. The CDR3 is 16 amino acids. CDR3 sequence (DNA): TGCGCCAGCAGCTCCGGGGGGACAGGGGGATTCAATGAGCAGTTCTTC. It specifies CASSSGGTGGFNEQFF.

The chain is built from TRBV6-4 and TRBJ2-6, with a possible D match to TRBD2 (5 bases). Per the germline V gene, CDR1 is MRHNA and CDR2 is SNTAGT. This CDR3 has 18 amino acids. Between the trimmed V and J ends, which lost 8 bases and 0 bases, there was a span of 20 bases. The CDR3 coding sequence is TGTGCCAGCTACCGGCGGGCGCTCTCTCTCTCTGGGGCCAACGTCCTGACTTTC. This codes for CASYRRALSLSGANVLTF.

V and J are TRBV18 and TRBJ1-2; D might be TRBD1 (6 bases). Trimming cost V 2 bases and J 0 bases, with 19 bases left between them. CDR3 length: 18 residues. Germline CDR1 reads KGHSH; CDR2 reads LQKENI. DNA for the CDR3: TGTGCCAGCTCACCAACCTCCCCCACAGGGACGACTAACTATGGCTACACCTTC. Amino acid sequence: CASSPTSPTGTTNYGYTF.

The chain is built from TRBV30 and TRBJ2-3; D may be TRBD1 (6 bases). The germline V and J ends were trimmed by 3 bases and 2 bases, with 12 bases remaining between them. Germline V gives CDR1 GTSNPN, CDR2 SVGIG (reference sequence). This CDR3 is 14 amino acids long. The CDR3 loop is CAWRPQGNTDTQYF. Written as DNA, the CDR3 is TGTGCCTGGAGACCCCAGGGGAACACAGATACGCAGTATTTT.

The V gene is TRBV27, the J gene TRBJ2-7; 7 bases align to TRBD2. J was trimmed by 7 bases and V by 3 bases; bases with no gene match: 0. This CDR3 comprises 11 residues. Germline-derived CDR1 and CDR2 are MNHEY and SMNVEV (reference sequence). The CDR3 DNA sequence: TGTGCCAGCAGTTTCGGGGGGGAGCAGTACTTC. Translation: CASSFGGEQYF.

This CDR3 is CASSYNGYTF. In DNA form, the CDR3 reads TGTGCCAGTAGTTATAATGGCTACACCTTC. The chain recombines TRBV19 with TRBJ1-2; D remains ambiguous. CDR1 is LNHDA and CDR2 is SQIVND in the germline V gene (reference sequence). V lost 5 bases and J lost 6, with 4 bases in between. The CDR3 length is 10 residues.

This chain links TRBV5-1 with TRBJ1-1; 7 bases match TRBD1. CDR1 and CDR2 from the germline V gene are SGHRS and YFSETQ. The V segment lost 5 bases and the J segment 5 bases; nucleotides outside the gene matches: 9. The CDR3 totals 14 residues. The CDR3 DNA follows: TGCGCCAGCAGGAATTACAGGGGACTGACTGAAGCTTTCTTT. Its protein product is CASRNYRGLTEAFF.

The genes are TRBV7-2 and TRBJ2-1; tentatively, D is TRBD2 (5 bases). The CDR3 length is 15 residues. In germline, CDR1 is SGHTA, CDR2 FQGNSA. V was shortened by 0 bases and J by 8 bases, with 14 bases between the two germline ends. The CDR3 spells CASSLARLTRDEQFF. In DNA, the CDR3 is TGTGCCAGCAGCTTAGCGCGACTCACTAGGGATGAGCAGTTCTTC.

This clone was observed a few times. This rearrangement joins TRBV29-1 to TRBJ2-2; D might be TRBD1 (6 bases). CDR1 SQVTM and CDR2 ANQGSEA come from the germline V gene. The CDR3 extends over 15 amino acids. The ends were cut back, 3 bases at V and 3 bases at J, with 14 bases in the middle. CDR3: CSVEYGQGYTGELFF. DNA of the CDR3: TGCAGCGTTGAGTATGGCCAGGGGTACACCGGGGAGCTGTTTTTT.

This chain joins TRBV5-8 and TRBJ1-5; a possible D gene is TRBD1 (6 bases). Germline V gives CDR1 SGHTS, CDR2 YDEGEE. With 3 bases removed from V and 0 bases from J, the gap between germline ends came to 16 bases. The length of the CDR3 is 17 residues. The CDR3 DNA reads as TGTGCCAGCAGCTCCTGGGGGGGCCCTTATAGCAATCAGCCCCAGCATTTT. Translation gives CASSSWGGPYSNQPQHF. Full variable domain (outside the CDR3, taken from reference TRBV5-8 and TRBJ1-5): EAGVTQSPTHLIKTRGQQATLRCSPISGHTSVYWYQQALGLGLQFLLWYDEGEERNRGNFPPRFSGRQFPNYSSELNVNALELEDSALYLCASSSWGGPYSNQPQHFGDGTRLSIL.

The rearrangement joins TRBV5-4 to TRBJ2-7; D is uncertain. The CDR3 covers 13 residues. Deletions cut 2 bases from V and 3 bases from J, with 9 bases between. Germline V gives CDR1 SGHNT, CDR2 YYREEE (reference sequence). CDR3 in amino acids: CASSFGIGYEQYF. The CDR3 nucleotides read TGTGCCAGCAGCTTCGGTATCGGCTACGAGCAGTACTTC.

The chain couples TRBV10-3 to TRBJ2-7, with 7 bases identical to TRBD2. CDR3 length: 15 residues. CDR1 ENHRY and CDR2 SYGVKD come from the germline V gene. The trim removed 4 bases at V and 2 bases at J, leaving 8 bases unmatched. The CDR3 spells CAISGALAVTYEQYF. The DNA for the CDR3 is TGTGCCATCAGTGGGGCGCTAGCGGTAACCTACGAGCAGTACTTC.

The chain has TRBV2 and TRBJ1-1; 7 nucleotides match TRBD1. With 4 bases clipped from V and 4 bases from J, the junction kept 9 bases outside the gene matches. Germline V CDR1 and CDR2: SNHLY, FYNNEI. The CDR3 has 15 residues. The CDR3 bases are TGTGCCAGCAGTGTCCGAGGGGGCGGCGGCACTGAAGCTTTCTTT. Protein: CASSVRGGGGTEAFF.

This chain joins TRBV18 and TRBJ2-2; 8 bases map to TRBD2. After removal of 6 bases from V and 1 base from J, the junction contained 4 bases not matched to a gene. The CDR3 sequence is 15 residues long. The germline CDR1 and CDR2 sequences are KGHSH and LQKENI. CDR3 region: CASSRGGRNTGELFF. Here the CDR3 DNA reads TGTGCCAGCTCCCGGGGGGGCCGGAACACCGGGGAGCTGTTTTTT. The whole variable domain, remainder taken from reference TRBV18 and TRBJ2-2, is NAGVMQNPRHLVRRRGQEARLRCSPMKGHSHVYWYRQLPEEGLKFMVYLQKENIIDESGMPKERFSAEFPKEGPSILRIQQVVRGDSAAYFCASSRGGRNTGELFFGEGSRLTVL.

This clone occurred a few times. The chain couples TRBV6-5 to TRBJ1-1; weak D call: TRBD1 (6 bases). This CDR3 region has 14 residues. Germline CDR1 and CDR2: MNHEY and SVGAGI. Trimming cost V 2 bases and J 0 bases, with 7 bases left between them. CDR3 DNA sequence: TGTGCCAGCAGTTACGGACAGATGAACACTGAAGCTTTCTTT. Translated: CASSYGQMNTEAFF.

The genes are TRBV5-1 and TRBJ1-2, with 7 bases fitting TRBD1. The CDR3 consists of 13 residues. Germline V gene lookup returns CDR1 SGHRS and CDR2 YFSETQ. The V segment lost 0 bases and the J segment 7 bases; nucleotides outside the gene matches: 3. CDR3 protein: CASSLGDSGGYTF. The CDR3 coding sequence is TGCGCCAGCAGCTTGGGGGACAGCGGTGGCTACACCTTC.

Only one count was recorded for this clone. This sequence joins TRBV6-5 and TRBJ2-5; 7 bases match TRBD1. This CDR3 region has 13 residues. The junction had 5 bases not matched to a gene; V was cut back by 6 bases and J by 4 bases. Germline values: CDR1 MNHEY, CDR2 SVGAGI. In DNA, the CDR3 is TGTGCCAGCAGGACAGGGTCCCGAGAGACCCAGTACTTC. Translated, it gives CASRTGSRETQYF.

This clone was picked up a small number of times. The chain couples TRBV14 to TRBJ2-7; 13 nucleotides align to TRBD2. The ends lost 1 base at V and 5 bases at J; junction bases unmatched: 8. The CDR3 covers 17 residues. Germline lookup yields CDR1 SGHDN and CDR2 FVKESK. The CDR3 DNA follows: TGTGCCAGCAGCCAAGTCGGTCAACTAGCGGGAGGGCACGAGCAGTACTTC. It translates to CASSQVGQLAGGHEQYF.

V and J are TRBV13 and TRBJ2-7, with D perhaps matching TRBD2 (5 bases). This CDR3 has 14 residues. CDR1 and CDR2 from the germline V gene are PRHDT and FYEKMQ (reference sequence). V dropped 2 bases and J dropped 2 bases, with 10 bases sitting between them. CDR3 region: CASSLREGAYEQYF. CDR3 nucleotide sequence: TGTGCCAGCAGCTTACGGGAAGGAGCCTACGAGCAGTACTTC. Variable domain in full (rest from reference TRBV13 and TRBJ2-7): AAGVIQSPRHLIKEKRETATLKCYPIPRHDTVYWYQQGPGQDPQFLISFYEKMQSDKGSIPDRFSAQQFSDYHSELNMSSLELGDSALYFCASSLREGAYEQYFGPGTRLTVT.

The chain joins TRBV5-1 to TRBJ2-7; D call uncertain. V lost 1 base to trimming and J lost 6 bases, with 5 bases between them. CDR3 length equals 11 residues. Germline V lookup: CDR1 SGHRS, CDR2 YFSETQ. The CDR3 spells CASSLLGEQYF. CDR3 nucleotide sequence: TGCGCCAGCAGCTTGCTCGGCGAGCAGTACTTC.

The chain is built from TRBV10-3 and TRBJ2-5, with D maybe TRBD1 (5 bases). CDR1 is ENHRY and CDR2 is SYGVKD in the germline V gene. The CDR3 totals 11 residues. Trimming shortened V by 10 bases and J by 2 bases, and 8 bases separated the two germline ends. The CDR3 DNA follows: TGTGCCACGACAGTTCAAGAGACCCAGTACTTC. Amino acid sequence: CATTVQETQYF.

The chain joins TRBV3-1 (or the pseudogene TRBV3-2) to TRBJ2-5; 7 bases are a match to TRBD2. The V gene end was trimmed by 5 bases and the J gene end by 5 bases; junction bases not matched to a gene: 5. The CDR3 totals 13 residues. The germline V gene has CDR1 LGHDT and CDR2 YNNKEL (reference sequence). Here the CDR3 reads CASSGGGWETQYF. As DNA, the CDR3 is TGTGCCAGCAGCGGGGGGGGTTGGGAGACCCAGTACTTC.

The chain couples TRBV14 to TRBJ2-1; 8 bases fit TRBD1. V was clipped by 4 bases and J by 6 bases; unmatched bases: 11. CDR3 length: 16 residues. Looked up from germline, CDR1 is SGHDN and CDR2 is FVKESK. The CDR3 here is CASSRPGQEGLNEQFF. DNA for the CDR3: TGTGCCAGCAGCCGACCGGGACAGGAGGGCCTCAATGAGCAGTTCTTC. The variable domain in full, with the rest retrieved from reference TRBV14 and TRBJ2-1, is EAGVTQFPSHSVIEKGQTVTLRCDPISGHDNLYWYRRVMGKEIKFLLHFVKESKQDESGMPNNRFLAERTGGTYSTLKVQPAELEDSGVYFCASSRPGQEGLNEQFFGPGTRLTVL.

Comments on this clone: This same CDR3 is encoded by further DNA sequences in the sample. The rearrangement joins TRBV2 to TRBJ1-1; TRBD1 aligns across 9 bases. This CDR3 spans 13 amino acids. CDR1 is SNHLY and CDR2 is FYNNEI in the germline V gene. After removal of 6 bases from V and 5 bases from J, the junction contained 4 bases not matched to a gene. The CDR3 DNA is TGTGCCAGCAGCGACAGGGGGGGAACTGAAGCTTTCTTT. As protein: CASSDRGGTEAFF.

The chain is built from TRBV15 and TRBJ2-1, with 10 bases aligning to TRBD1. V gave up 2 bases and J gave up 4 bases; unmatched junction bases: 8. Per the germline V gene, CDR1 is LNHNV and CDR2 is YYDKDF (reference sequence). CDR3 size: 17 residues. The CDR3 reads CATSRWGGTGVYNEQFF. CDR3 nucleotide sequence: TGTGCCACCAGCAGATGGGGCGGGACAGGGGTATACAATGAGCAGTTCTTC.

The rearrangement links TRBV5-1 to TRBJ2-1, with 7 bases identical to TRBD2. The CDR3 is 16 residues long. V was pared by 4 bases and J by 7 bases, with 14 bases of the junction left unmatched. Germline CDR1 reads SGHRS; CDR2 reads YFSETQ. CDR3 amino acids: CASSALSGGNTNEQFF. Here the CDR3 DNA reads TGCGCCAGCAGCGCCCTTTCCGGGGGGAACACGAATGAGCAGTTCTTC.

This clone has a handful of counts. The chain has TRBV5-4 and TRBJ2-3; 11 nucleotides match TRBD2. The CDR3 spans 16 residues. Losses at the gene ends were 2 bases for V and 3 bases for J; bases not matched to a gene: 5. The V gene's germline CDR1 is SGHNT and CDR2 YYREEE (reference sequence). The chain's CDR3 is CASSLRSSGRTDTQYF. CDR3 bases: TGTGCCAGCAGCTTACGATCTAGCGGGAGGACAGATACGCAGTATTTT.

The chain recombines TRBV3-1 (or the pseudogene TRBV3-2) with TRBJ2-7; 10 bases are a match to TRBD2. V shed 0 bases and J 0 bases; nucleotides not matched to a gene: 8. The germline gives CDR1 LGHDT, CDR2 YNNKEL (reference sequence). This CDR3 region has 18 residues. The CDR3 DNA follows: TGTGCCAGCAGCCAAGATTTCGTTACTAGCGGGGACTCCTACGAGCAGTACTTC. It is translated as CASSQDFVTSGDSYEQYF.